This T cell receptor beta chain was retrieved from a study of early T cells in non-severe SARS-CoV-2 infection. Attached unique molecular identifiers marked individual cDNA molecules. TCRdb re-analysed the 5' RACE reads in MiXCR, keeping a single row per CDR3 protein. Found here are 60,000 to 85,000 distinct CDR3 sequences, around 15% of them singletons; the top ten hold roughly an eighth. Germline V gene sequence: CDR1 MDHEN, CDR2 SYDVKM. The germline V and J ends were trimmed by 6 bases and 3 bases, with 3 bases remaining between them. CDR3 size: 10 residues. The sample comprised whole blood. The chain carries TRBV28 and TRBJ2-7; D remains ambiguous. The sequence came from an adult who was a healthcare worker with PCR-confirmed SARS-CoV-2 infection or an uninfected control (not recorded which). DNA for the CDR3: TGTGCCAGCAGAGACTACGAGCAGTACTTC. Protein product: CASRDYEQYF.